Sequencing of this T cell receptor beta chain was carried out in a study of blood T cells in healthy people across ages. General observations from the study: Compared with aged donors, long-lived donors showed fewer expanded clones, suggesting selection.

A J-beta primer mix and a sample-barcoded 5' primer were used in a second PCR of about 7 to 12 cycles. One entry per CDR3 protein, called by TCRdb with MiXCR from the 5' RACE reads. The data show 700,000 to 850,000 distinct CDR3 sequences, with 40% to 65% seen just once and approximately 40% held by the top ten. A word on this clonotype: Its antigen is currently unknown.

This CDR3 has 15 amino acids. V was shortened by 3 bases and J by 13 bases, with 22 bases between the two germline ends. CDR1 and CDR2 from the germline V gene are MNHEY and SVGAGI. The sequence derives from an elderly man in good health. The sequenced sample consisted of blood. The chain couples TRBV6-5 to TRBJ2-4; D call uncertain. CDR3 region: CASSYKVPTYNEQYF. CDR3 sequence (DNA): TGTGCCAGCAGTTATAAGGTACCCACCTACAATGAGCAGTACTTC.